What follows is one T cell receptor (beta chain) and its context. Antigen unknown. The sample is drawn from a study of T cells after yellow fever vaccination. About the study: The authors prepared low-cell-number fractions using SMART-Seq v4 Ultra Low Input.

Findings and caveats of the study: Abundant clonotypes from the bulk population could have been carried over as contaminants into FACS-sorted repertoires. The study re-detected most primary-vaccination clones after the booster (about 95% CD4, 88% CD8).

Germline assignment: CDR1 LNHNV and CDR2 YYDKDF (reference sequence). After removal of 0 bases from V and 6 bases from J, the junction contained 9 bases not matched to a gene. This CDR3 region has 17 residues. 5'RACE template switching added a universal primer site and UMIs to TCR cDNA. TCRdb processed the 5' RACE reads anew with MiXCR; each CDR3 protein has one entry. The repertoire includes hundreds of thousands of distinct CDR3 sequences, around an eighth of them detected once, and around 15% sits in the top ten. The sequence was obtained from a young man who received the YFV17D yellow fever vaccine. The sequencing here drew on PBMCs, taken on the day of the yellow fever booster vaccination. V usage is TRBV15 and J usage is TRBJ2-1, with TRBD2 matching over 9 bases. This CDR3 reads CATSRDSPSGTLNEQFF. The CDR3 coding sequence is TGTGCCACCAGCAGAGATTCCCCTAGCGGGACGCTCAATGAGCAGTTCTTC.